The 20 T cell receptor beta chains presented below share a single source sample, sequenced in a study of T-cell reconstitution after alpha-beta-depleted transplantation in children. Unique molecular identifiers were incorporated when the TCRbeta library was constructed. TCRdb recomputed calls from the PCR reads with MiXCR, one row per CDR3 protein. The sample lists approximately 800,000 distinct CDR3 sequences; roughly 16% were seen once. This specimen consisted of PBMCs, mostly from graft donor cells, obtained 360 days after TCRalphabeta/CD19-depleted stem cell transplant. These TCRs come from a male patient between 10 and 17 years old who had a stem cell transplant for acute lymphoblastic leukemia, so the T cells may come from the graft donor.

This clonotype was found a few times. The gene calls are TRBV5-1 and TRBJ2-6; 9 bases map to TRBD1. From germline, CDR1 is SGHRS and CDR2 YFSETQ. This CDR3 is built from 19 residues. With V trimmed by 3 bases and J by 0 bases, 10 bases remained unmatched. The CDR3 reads CASSSDRGSLASGANVLTF. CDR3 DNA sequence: TGCGCCAGCAGCTCTGACAGGGGGTCCTTAGCCTCTGGGGCCAACGTCCTGACTTTC.

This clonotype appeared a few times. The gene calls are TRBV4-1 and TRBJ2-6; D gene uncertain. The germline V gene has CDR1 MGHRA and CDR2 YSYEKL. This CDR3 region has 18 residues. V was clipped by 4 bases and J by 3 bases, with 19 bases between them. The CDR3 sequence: CASSRNSWASSGANVLTF. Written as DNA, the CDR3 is TGCGCCAGCAGCCGCAATAGTTGGGCCTCAAGTGGGGCCAACGTCCTGACTTTC.

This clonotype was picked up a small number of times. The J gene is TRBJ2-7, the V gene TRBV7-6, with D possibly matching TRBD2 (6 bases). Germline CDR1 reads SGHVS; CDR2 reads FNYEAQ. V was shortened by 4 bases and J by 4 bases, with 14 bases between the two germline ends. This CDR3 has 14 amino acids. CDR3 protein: CASSSPGREYEQYF. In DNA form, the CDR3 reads TGTGCCAGCAGCTCCCCGGGACGGGAGTACGAGCAGTACTTC.

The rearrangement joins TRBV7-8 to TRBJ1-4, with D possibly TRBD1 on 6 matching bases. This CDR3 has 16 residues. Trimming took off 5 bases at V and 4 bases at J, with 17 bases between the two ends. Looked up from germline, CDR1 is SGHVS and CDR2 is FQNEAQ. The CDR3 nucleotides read TGTGCCAGCAGCGGATCCTGGACAGATCTTAATGAAAAACTGTTTTTT. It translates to CASSGSWTDLNEKLFF.

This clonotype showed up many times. Here the CDR3 reads CSVDIGGGYNEQFF. CDR3 in DNA: TGCAGCGTTGACATTGGCGGGGGCTACAATGAGCAGTTCTTC. V and J are TRBV29-1 and TRBJ2-1; 7 nucleotides match TRBD2. CDR1 is SQVTM and CDR2 is ANQGSEA in the germline V gene. J lost 3 bases, V lost 3 bases, and 5 bases had no gene match. This CDR3 is 14 amino acids long.

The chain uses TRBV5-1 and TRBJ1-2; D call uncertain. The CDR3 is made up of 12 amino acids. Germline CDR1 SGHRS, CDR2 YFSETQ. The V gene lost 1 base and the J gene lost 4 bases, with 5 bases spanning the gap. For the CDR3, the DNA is TGCGCCAGCAGCTTGTATGCCTATGGCTACACCTTC. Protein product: CASSLYAYGYTF.

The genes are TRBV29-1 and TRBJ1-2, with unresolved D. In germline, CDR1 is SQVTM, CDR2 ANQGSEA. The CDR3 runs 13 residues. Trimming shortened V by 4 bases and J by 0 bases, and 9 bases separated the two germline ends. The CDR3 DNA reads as TGCAGCGTTGCAACGTACACTAACTATGGCTACACCTTC. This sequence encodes CSVATYTNYGYTF. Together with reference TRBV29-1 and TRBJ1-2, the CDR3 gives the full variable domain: SAVISQKPSRDICQRGTSLTIQCQVDSQVTMMFWYRQQPGQSLTLIATANQGSEATYESGFVIDKFPISRPNLTFSTLTVSNMSPEDSSIYLCSVATYTNYGYTFGSGTRLTVV.

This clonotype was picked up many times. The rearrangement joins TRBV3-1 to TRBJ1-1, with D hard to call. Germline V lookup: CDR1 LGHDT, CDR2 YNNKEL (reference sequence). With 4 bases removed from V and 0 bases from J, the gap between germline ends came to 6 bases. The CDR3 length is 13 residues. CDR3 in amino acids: CASSREVNTEAFF. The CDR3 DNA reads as TGTGCCAGCAGCCGGGAGGTGAACACTGAAGCTTTCTTT.

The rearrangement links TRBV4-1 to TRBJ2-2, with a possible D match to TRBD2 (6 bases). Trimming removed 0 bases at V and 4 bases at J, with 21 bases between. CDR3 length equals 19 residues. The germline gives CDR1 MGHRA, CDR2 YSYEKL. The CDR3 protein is CASSQDRRGATTSTGELFF. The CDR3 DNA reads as TGCGCCAGCAGCCAAGATAGGAGGGGCGCTACGACGAGCACCGGGGAGCTGTTTTTT.

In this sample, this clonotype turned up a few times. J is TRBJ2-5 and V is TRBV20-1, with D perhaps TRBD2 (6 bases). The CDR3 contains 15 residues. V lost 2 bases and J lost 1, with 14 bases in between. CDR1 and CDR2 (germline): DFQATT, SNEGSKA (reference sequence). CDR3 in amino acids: CSARSSTRSQETQYF. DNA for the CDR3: TGCAGTGCTAGATCCTCGACTAGGAGCCAAGAGACCCAGTACTTC.

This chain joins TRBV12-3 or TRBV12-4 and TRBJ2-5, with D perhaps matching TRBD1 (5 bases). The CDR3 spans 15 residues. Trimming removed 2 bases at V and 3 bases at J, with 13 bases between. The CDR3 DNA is TGTGCCAGCAGTTTAAGCGACAGATACAAAGAGACCCAGTACTTC. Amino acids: CASSLSDRYKETQYF.

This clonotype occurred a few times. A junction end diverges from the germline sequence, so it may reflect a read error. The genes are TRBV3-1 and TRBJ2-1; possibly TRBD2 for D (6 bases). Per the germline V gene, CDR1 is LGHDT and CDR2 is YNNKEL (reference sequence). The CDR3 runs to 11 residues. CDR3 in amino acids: CASATSWVRIF. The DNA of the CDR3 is TGTGCCAGCGCGACTAGTTGGGTAAGGATCTTC.

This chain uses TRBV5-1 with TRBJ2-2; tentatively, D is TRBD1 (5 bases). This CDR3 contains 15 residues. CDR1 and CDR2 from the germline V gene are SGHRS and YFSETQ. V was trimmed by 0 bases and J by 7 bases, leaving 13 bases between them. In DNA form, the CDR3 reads TGCGCCAGCAGCTTGGCAGGGTTCCGAATCGGGGAGCTGTTTTTT. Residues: CASSLAGFRIGELFF.

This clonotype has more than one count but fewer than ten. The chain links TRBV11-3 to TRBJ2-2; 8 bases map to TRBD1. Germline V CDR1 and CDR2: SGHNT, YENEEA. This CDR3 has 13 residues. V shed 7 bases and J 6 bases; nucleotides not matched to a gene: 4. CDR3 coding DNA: TGTGCCAGCAAATACAGGGGGTCCGGGGAGCTGTTTTTT. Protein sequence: CASKYRGSGELFF.

CDR3 in DNA: TGTGCCAGCAGCTCTACCTTAAGCTCCTACGAGCAGTACTTC. Residues: CASSSTLSSYEQYF. V and J are TRBV5-5 and TRBJ2-7, with D unclear. CDR1 is SGHKS and CDR2 is YYEKEE in the germline V gene (reference sequence). This CDR3 is 14 amino acids long. Trimming cost V 3 bases and J 0 bases, with 10 bases left between them. Based on the CDR3 plus reference TRBV5-5 and TRBJ2-7, the full variable domain is DAGVTQSPTHLIKTRGQQVTLRCSPISGHKSVSWYQQVLGQGPQFIFQYYEKEERGRGNFPDRFSARQFPNYSSELNVNALLLGDSALYLCASSSTLSSYEQYFGPGTRLTVT.

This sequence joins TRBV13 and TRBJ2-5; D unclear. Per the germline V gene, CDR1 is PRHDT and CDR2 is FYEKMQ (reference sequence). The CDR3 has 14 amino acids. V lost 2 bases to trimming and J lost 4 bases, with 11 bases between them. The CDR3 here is CASSLRLVGETQYF. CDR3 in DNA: TGTGCCAGCAGCTTAAGGCTAGTGGGAGAGACCCAGTACTTC.

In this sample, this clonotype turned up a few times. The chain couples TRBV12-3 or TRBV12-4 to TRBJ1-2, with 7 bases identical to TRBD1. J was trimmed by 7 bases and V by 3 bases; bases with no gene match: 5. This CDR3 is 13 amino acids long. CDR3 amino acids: CASSFGRGSGYTF. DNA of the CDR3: TGTGCCAGCAGTTTTGGCAGGGGGAGTGGCTACACCTTC.

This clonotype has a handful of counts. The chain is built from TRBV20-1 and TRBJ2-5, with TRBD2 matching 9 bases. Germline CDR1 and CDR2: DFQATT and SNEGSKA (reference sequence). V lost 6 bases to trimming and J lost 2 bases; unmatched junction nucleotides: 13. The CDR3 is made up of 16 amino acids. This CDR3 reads CSAGVGGSGSQETQYF. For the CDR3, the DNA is TGCAGTGCGGGGGTTGGGGGTAGCGGGAGTCAAGAGACCCAGTACTTC.

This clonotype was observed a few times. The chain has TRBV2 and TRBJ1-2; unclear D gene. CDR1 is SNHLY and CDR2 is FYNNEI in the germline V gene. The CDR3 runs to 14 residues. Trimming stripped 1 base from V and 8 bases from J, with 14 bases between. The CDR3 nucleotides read TGTGCCAGCAGTGAAGTAAGGGCCTCTAGAGGCTACACCTTC. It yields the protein CASSEVRASRGYTF.

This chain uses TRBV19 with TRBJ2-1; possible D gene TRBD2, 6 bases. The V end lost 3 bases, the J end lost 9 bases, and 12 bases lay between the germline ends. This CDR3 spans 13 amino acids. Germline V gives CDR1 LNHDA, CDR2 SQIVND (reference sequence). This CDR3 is CASSMGGIGEQFF. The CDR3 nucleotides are TGTGCCAGTAGTATGGGAGGTATTGGTGAGCAGTTCTTC.